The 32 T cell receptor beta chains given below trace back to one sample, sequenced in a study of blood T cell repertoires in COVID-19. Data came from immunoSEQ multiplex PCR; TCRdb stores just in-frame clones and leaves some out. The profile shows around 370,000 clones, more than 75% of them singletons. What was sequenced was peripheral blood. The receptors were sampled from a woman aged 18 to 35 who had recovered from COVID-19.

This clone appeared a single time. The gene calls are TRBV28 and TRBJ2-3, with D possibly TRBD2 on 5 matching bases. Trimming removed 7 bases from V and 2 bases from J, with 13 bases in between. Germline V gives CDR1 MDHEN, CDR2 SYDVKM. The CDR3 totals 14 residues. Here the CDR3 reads CASTQRILTDTQYF. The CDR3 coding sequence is TGTGCCAGCACACAGCGGATCCTCACAGATACGCAGTATTTT.

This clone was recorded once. CDR3 coding DNA: TGTGCCAGCAGCGCCAGTGGGAGTAGCGGGAGCACAGATACGCAGTATTTT. It encodes CASSASGSSGSTDTQYF. This chain joins TRBV9 and TRBJ2-3; 7 bases agree with TRBD2. Germline CDR1 reads SGDLS; CDR2 reads YYNGEE. This CDR3 has 17 residues. The V and J ends lost 3 bases and 0 bases, in that order; junction bases with no gene match: 10.

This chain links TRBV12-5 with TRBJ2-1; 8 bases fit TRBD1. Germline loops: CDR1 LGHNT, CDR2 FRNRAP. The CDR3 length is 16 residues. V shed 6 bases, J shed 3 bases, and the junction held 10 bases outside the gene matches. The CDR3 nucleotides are TGTGCTAGTGGAACGTCAACAGGGGGGAACTACAATGAGCAGTTCTTC. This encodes CASGTSTGGNYNEQFF.

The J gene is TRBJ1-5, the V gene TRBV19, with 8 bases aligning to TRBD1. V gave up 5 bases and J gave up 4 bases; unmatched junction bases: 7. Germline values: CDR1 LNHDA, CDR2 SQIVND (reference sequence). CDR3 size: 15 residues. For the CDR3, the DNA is TGTGCCAGTAGTGTCGGGACAGGTCAAAATCAGCCCCAGCATTTT. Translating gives CASSVGTGQNQPQHF.

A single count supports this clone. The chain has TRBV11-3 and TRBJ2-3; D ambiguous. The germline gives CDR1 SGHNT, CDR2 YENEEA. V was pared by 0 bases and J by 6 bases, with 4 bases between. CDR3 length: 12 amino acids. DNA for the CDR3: TGTGCCAGCAGCTTAGAGTCGGATACGCAGTATTTT. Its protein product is CASSLESDTQYF.

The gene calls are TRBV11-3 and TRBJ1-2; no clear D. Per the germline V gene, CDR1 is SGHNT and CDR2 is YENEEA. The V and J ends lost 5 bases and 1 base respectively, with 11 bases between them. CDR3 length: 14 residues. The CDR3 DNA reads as TGTGCCAGCAGCCGGGGTACCAGTAACTATGGCTACACCTTC. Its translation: CASSRGTSNYGYTF.

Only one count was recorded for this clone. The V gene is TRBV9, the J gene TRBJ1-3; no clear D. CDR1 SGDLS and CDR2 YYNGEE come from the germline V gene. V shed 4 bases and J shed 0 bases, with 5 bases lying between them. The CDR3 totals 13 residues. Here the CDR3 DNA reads TGTGCCAGCAGCCCAAACTCTGGAAACACCATATATTTT. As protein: CASSPNSGNTIYF. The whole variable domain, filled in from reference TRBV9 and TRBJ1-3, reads DSGVTQTPKHLITATGQRVTLRCSPRSGDLSVYWYQQSLDQGLQFLIQYYNGEERAKGNILERFSAQQFPDLHSELNLSSLELGDSALYFCASSPNSGNTIYFGEGSWLTVV.

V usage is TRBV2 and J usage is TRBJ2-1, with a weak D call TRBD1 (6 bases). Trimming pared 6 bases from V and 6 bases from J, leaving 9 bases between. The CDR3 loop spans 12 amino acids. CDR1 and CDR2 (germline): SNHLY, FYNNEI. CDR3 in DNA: TGTGCCAGCAGCAGAGGGGGCAATGAGCAGTTCTTC. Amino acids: CASSRGGNEQFF.

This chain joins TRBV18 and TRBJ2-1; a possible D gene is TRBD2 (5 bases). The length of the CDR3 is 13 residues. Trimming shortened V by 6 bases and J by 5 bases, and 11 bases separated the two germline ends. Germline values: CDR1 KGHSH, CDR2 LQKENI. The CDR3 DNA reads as TGTGCCAGCTCCCGAGGGTCCGACAATGAGCAGTTCTTC. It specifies CASSRGSDNEQFF.

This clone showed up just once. CDR3 nucleotide sequence: TGTGCCAGCAGCCATGCGGGAGCTGGCTACACCTTC. Translated, it gives CASSHAGAGYTF. The gene calls are TRBV3-1 (or the pseudogene TRBV3-2) and TRBJ1-2; D gene unclear. Trimming cost V 3 bases and J 7 bases, with 9 bases left between them. This CDR3 region has 12 residues. Germline CDR1 LGHDT, CDR2 YNNKEL (reference sequence).

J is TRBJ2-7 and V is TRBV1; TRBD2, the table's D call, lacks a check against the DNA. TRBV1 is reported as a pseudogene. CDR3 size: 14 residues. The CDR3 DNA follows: TGCACCAGCAGCCAGAGACCGGACTCCAACGAGCAGTACGTC. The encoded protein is CTSSQRPDSNEQYV.

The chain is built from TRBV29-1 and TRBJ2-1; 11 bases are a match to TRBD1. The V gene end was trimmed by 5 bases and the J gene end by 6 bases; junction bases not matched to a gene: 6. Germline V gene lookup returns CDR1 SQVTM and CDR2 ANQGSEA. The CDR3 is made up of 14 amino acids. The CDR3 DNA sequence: TGCAGCGTTCGTCCGGGACAGGGGGTCAATGAGCAGTTCTTC. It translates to CSVRPGQGVNEQFF.

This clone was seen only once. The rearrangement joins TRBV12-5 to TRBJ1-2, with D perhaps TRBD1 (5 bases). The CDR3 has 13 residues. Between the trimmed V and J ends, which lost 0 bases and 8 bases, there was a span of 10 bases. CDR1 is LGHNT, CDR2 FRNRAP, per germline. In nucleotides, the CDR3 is TGTGCTAGTGGTTTGGTAAGGGGAAGCGGCTACACCTTC. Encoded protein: CASGLVRGSGYTF.

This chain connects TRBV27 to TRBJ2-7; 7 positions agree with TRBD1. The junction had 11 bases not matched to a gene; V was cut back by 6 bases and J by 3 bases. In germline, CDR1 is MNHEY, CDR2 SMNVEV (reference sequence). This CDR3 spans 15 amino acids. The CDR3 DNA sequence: TGTGCCAGCAGGCCTAGGGGGCGGGCAGTCTACGAGCAGTACGTC. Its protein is CASRPRGRAVYEQYV.

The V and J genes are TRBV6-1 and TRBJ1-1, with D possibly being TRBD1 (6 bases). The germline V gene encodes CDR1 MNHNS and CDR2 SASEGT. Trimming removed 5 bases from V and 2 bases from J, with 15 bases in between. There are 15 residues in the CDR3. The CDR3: CASSSLGGPNTEAFF. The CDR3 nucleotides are TGTGCCAGCAGTTCTCTCGGGGGGCCAAACACTGAAGCTTTCTTT.

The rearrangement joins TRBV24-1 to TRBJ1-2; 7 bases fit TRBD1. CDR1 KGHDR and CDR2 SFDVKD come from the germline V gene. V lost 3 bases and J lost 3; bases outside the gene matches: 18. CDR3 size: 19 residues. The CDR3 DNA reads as TGTGCCACCAGTGATGGCGGACGGGACAGCCTGATGAACTACTATGGCTACACCTTC. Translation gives CATSDGGRDSLMNYYGYTF.

The CDR3 DNA sequence: TGTGCCAGCAGCAAGCGACGGGATGAGCAGTTCTTC. It yields the protein CASSKRRDEQFF. V and J are TRBV21-1 and TRBJ2-1; the listed D gene, TRBD2, was not tested against the DNA. TRBV21-1 represents a pseudogene. This CDR3 spans 12 amino acids.

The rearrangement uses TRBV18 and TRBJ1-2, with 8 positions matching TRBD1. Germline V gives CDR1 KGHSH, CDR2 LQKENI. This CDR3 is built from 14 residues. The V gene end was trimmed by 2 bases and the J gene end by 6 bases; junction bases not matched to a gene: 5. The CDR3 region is CASSPGQGHDGYTF. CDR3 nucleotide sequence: TGTGCCAGCTCACCAGGACAGGGACATGATGGCTACACCTTC.

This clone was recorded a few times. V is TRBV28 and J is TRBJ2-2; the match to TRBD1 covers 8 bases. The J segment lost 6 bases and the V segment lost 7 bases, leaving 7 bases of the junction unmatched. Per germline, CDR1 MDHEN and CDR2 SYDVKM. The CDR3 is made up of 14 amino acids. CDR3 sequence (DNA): TGTGCCAGCATCCTGGGACAGGCCCCCGGGGAGCTGTTTTTT. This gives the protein CASILGQAPGELFF.

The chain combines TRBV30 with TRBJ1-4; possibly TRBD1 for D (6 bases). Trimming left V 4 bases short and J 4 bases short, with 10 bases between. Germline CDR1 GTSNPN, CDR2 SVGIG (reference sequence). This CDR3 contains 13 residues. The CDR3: CAWNQGSNEKLFF. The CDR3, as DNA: TGTGCCTGGAACCAGGGGAGTAATGAAAAACTGTTTTTT.

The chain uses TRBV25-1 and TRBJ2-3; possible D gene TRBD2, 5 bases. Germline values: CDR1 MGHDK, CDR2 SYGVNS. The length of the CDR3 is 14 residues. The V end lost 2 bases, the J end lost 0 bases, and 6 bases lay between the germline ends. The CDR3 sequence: CASSEAGSTDTQYF. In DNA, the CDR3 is TGTGCCAGCAGTGAAGCGGGTAGCACAGATACGCAGTATTTT.

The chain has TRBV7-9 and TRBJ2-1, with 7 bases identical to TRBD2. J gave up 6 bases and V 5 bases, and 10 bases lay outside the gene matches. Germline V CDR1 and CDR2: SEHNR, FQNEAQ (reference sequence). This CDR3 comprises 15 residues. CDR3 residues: CASSPGGGTGNEQFF. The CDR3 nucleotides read TGTGCCAGCAGCCCAGGCGGGGGAACGGGCAATGAGCAGTTCTTC.

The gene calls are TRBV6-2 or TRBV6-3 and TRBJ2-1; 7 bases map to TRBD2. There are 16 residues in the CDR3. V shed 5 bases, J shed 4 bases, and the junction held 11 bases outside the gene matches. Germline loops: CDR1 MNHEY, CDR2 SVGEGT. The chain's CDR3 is CASSIPGLRTYNEQFF. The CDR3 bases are TGTGCCAGCAGTATACCGGGACTACGTACTTACAATGAGCAGTTCTTC.

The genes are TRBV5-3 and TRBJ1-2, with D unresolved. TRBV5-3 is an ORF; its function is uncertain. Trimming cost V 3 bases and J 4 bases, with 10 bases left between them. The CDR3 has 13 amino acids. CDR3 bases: TGTGCCAGAAGCTCTGGCAGGCCCTATGGCTACACCTTC. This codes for CARSSGRPYGYTF.

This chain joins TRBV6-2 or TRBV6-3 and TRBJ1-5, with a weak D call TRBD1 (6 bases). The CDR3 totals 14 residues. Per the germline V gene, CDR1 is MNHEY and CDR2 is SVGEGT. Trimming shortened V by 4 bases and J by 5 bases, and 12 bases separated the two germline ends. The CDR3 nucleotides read TGTGCCAGCAGTTTACAGGGATTGGATCAGCCCCAGCATTTT. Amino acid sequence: CASSLQGLDQPQHF.

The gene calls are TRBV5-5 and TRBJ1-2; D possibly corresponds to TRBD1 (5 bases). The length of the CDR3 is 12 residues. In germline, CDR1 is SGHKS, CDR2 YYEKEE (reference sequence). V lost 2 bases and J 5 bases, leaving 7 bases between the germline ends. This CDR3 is CASSLGAYGYTF. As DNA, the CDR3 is TGTGCCAGCAGCTTAGGGGCTTATGGCTACACCTTC.

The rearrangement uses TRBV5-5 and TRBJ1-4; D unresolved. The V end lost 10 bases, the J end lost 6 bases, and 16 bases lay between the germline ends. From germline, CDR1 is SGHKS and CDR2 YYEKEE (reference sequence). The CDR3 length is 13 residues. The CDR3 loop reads CASREGGYEKLFF. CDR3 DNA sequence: TGTGCCTCACGAGAGGGCGGGTATGAAAAACTGTTTTTT.

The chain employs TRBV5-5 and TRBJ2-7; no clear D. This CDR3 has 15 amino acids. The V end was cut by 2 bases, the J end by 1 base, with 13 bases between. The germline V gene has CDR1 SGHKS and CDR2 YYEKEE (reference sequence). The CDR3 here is CASSFRDTSSYEQYV. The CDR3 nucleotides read TGTGCCAGCAGCTTCCGAGACACCAGTTCCTACGAGCAGTACGTC.

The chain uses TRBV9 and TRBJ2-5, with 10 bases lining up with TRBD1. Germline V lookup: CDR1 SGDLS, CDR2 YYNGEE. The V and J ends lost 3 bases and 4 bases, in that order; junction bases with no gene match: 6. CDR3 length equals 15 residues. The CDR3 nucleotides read TGTGCCAGCAGCGCCGGGGACAGGGGAGGAGAGACCCAGTACTTC. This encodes CASSAGDRGGETQYF.

The CDR3 region has the DNA TGCAGCGTTGGGCAGGGGGCGGCTTTCTTT. Translating gives CSVGQGAAFF. The chain joins TRBV29-1 to TRBJ1-1, with 8 nucleotides matching TRBD1. V lost 4 bases, J lost 11 bases, and 3 bases stayed unmatched. Germline-derived CDR1 and CDR2 are SQVTM and ANQGSEA. The CDR3 runs to 10 residues.

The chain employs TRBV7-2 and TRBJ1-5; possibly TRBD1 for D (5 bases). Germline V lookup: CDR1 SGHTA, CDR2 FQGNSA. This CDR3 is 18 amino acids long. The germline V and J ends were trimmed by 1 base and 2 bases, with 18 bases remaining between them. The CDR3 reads CASSLGFTGYLGNQPQHF. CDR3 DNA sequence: TGTGCCAGCAGCTTAGGTTTCACAGGTTACTTGGGCAATCAGCCCCAGCATTTT. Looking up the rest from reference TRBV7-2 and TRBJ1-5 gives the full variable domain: GAGVSQSPSNKVTEKGKDVELRCDPISGHTALYWYRQSLGQGLEFLIYFQGNSAPDKSGLPSDRFSAERTGGSVSTLTIQRTQQEDSAVYLCASSLGFTGYLGNQPQHFGDGTRLSIL.

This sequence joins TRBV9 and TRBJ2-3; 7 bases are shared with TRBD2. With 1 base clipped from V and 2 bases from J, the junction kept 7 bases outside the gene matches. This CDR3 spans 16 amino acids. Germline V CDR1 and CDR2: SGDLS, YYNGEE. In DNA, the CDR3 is TGTGCCAGCAGCGTATCGGCCGCGGGAGTCACAGATACGCAGTATTTT. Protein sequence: CASSVSAAGVTDTQYF.